This T cell receptor (beta chain) is drawn from a study of response to subunit inactivated influenza vaccine. Notes on the study in general: That few new T cells are recruited by each seasonal influenza vaccination was the authors' suggestion.

This clonotype was seen many times. The antigen is not known. TCRdb reanalysed the RT-PCR reads using MiXCR and keeps one entry per CDR3 protein. The sample includes approximately 490,000 distinct CDR3 sequences, around 7.9% of them seen just once. The CDR3 spans 13 residues. Losses at the gene ends were 6 bases for V and 8 bases for J; bases not matched to a gene: 7. Germline V gene data show CDR1 as DFQATT and CDR2 as SNEGSKA (reference sequence). This sequence joins TRBV20-1 and TRBJ2-4; 10 bases agree with TRBD1. The TCR comes from a man aged 45 to 70 who received an inactivated influenza vaccine. The sequences come from PBMCs from blood, collected 23 months after vaccination. The CDR3 here is CSAYRDRGYIQYF. DNA of the CDR3: TGCAGTGCCTACCGGGACAGGGGCTACATTCAGTACTTC.